The next 8 T cell receptor beta chains were all read from a single sample in a study of shared clonotypes between healthy human individuals. Generated by immunoSEQ multiplex PCR, the TCRdb table keeps only in-frame clones and is missing some. The sample lists roughly 660,000 clones; 90% were seen once. The sequencing sample was made of memory CD8+ T cells from PBMCs. Subset described: CD45RO+ cells pooled with CCR7-negative TemRA cells. Source of these receptors: a man aged 18 to 30 in good health. Some clones in this sample may be carry-over from other donors' samples.

The chain uses TRBV7-9 and TRBJ2-5; 10 positions agree with TRBD1. The DNA end lines up better with TRBJ2-7; the J call may be wrong. The CDR3 is made up of 15 amino acids. Germline CDR1 is SEHNR and CDR2 is FQNEAQ (reference sequence). The CDR3 sequence is CASSPRDRGLYEQYF. CDR3 bases: TGTGCCAGCAGCCCCCGGGACAGGGGTCTATACGAGCAGTACTTC.

The rearrangement links TRBV9 to TRBJ2-1, with 10 bases fitting TRBD2. The trim removed 2 bases at V and 4 bases at J, leaving 3 bases unmatched. Germline CDR1 and CDR2: SGDLS and YYNGEE. This CDR3 contains 15 residues. The CDR3 bases are TGTGCCAGCAGCGTGGGGACTAGCGAGTACAATGAGCAGTTCTTC. Translating gives CASSVGTSEYNEQFF.

The V gene is TRBV6-6, the J gene TRBJ1-1; D is unresolved. This CDR3 contains 11 residues. CDR1 and CDR2 from the germline V gene are MNHNY and SVGAGI (reference sequence). V lost 4 bases to trimming and J lost 8 bases, with 8 bases between them. CDR3 protein: CASSSTAEAFF. The DNA for the CDR3 is TGTGCCAGCAGTTCCACCGCCGAAGCTTTCTTT.

This clone was counted a single time. The CDR3 coding sequence is TGTGCCAGCAGCCAACCCGGACTAGCGGGAGTTAACGGGGAGCTGTTTTTT. It specifies CASSQPGLAGVNGELFF. The chain has TRBV4-2 and TRBJ2-2; the match to TRBD2 covers 13 bases. The germline V gene encodes CDR1 LGHNA and CDR2 YNFKEQ. The CDR3 length is 17 residues. V shed 2 bases, J shed 7 bases, and the junction held 7 bases outside the gene matches.

This clone was observed once. The rearrangement joins TRBV4-1 to TRBJ2-2, with D unresolved. V dropped 1 base and J dropped 2 bases, with 5 bases sitting between them. The CDR3 is made up of 14 amino acids. Germline V gene sequence: CDR1 MGHRA, CDR2 YSYEKL. CDR3 region: CASSQGLNTGELFF. The CDR3 bases are TGCGCCAGCAGCCAAGGCCTTAACACCGGGGAGCTGTTTTTT.

In regard to this clone: At the DNA level, this CDR3 is encoded by other sequences in the same sample as well. The chain recombines TRBV4-1 with TRBJ2-7; no clear D gene. This CDR3 is 13 amino acids long. CDR1 and CDR2 from the germline V gene are MGHRA and YSYEKL. V was cut by 1 base and J by 1 base, with 5 bases left in between. The CDR3 coding sequence is TGCGCCAGCAGCCAAGCGGTTTCCTACGAGCAGTACTTC. It translates to CASSQAVSYEQYF.

This chain joins TRBV5-5 and TRBJ1-1; D is ambiguous. Germline-derived CDR1 and CDR2 are SGHKS and YYEKEE (reference sequence). Trimming left V 4 bases short and J 8 bases short, with 18 bases between. The CDR3 has 14 residues. In DNA form, the CDR3 reads TGTGCCAGCAGCGAAATTTTGGGTCGGAGAGAAGCTTTCTTT. Protein: CASSEILGRREAFF.

This chain uses TRBV25-1 with TRBJ2-1; TRBD2 matches 8 bases. CDR3 length equals 14 residues. V lost 6 bases and J lost 9; bases outside the gene matches: 10. CDR1 MGHDK and CDR2 SYGVNS come from the germline V gene. The CDR3 nucleotides read TGTGCCAGCAGCCCGGCCGGGAGGGCCAGTGAGCAGTTCTTC. As protein: CASSPAGRASEQFF.